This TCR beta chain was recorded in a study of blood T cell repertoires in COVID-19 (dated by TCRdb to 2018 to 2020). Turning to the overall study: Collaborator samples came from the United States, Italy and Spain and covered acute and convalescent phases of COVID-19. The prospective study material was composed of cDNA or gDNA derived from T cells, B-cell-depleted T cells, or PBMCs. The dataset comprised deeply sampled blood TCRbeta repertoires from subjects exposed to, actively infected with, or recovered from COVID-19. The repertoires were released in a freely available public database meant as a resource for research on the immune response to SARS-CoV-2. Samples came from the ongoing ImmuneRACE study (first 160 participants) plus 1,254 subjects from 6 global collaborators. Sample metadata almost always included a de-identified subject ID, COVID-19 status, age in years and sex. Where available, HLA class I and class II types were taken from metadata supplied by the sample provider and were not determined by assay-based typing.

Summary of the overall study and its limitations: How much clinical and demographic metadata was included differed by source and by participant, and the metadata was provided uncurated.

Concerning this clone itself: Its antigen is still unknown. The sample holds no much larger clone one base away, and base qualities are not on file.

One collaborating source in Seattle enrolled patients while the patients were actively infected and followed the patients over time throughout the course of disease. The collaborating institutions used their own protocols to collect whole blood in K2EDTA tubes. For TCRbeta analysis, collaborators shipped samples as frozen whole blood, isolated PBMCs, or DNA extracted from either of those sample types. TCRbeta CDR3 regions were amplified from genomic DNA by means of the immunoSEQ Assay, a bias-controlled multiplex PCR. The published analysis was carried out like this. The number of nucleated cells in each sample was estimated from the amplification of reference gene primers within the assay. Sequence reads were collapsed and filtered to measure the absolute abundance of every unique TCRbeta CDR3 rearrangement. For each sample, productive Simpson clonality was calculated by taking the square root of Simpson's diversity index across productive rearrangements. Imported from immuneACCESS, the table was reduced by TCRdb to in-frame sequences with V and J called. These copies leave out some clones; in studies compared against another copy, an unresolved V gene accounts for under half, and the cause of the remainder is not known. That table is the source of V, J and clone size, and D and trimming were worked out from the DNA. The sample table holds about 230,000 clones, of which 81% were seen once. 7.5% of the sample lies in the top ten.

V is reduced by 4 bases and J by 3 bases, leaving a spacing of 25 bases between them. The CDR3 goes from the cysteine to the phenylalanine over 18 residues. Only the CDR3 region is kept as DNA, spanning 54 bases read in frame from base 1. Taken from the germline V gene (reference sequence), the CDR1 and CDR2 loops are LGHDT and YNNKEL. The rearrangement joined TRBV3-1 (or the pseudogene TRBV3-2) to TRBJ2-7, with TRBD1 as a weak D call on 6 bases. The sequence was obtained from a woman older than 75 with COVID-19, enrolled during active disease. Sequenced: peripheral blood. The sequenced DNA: TGTGCCAGCAGCCCCGCTAGCCGGGCCGCGCTCAGGGGCTACGAGCAGTACTTC. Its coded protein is CASSPASRAALRGYEQYF.